The 5 T cell receptor beta chains reported below all come from one sample, sequenced in a study of graft-versus-host responses after intestinal transplantation. Using immunoSEQ multiplex PCR, the repertoire was profiled, and TCRdb retains in-frame clones only, with some absent. The sample records 9,500 to 15,000 clones, 93% being singletons. Material: PBMCs, obtained around 110 days after intestinal transplant. These TCRs come from a human patient who received an intestinal transplant, so some T cells may come from the graft donor.

J is TRBJ2-7 and V is TRBV20-1, with D unclear. V shed 3 bases and J shed 2 bases, with 5 bases lying between them. This CDR3 is 11 amino acids long. The V gene's germline CDR1 is DFQATT and CDR2 SNEGSKA (reference sequence). CDR3 residues: CSARSPYEQYF. The CDR3, as DNA: TGCAGTGCTAGGTCCCCCTACGAGCAGTACTTC.

J is TRBJ2-1 and V is TRBV27, with D possibly TRBD1 on 5 matching bases. Trimming removed 3 bases from V and 5 bases from J, with 8 bases in between. CDR1 is MNHEY, CDR2 SMNVEV, per germline (reference sequence). The CDR3 sequence is 13 residues long. This CDR3 is CASSFTGNNEQFF. The CDR3 region has the DNA TGTGCCAGCAGTTTTACAGGAAACAATGAGCAGTTCTTC.

The V call is TRBV6-5, the J call TRBJ2-1, with 10 bases lining up with TRBD2. The CDR3 extends over 16 amino acids. The germline gives CDR1 MNHEY, CDR2 SVGAGI. The V gene end was trimmed by 4 bases and the J gene end by 4 bases; junction bases not matched to a gene: 7. The CDR3 loop reads CASSLSGTSAYNEQFF. CDR3 coding DNA: TGTGCCAGCAGTTTGTCCGGGACTAGCGCTTACAATGAGCAGTTCTTC.

This clone was found a few times. This CDR3 is CASSLGELTPYEQYF. Written as DNA, the CDR3 is TGTGCCAGCAGTTTGGGGGAACTAACCCCCTACGAGCAGTACTTC. This rearrangement joins TRBV28 to TRBJ2-7, with D perhaps matching TRBD1 or TRBD2 (5 bases each). This CDR3 region has 15 residues. V gave up 3 bases and J gave up 2 bases, with 14 bases separating them. From germline, CDR1 is MDHEN and CDR2 SYDVKM.

The rearrangement joins TRBV7-2 to TRBJ1-1, with 11 positions matching TRBD1. The V segment lost 1 base and the J segment 0 bases; nucleotides outside the gene matches: 4. This CDR3 has 17 amino acids. CDR1 is SGHTA, CDR2 FQGNSA, per germline. The CDR3: CASSLGWDRGVNTEAFF. CDR3 bases: TGTGCCAGCAGCTTAGGGTGGGACAGGGGGGTGAACACTGAAGCTTTCTTT.